The sequence of this TCR beta chain was determined in a study of vaccination and CD4 T cells after COVID-19 (dated by TCRdb to between 2020 and 2023). The study in broad terms: Every convalescent patient had a positive nasal swab PCR test for SARS-CoV-2, with mild disease in several patients and severe disease in one. Six males and four females were included in the convalescent cohort, with two Hispanic individuals, seven Caucasians, two Asians and one multiracial person represented. Participants got two doses of the Pfizer-BioNTech BNT162b2 vaccine (n=8) or two doses of the Moderna mRNA-1273 vaccine (n=2). Post-COVID blood samples were collected from convalescent patients a median of approximately 100 days after diagnosis, with a range of about 30 to 161 days. Post-vaccine blood samples were collected a median of 72 days after the second vaccine dose, ranging from 14 to 241 days. For stimulating the cultures, overlapping spike peptide pools were used, derived from SARS-CoV-2 as well as from the common cold coronaviruses HCoV-NL63, HCoV-OC43 and HCoV-229E. As controls, cultures received a CEFX viral epitope pool (the positive control), an HIV-1 Nef peptide pool (the negative control), or no peptide at all. In roughly 11 COVID-19 convalescent patients and 4 infection-naive healthy vaccine recipients, the spike-specific CD4+ TCR repertoire before mRNA vaccination was compared with the repertoire after mRNA vaccination. Overall results and qualifications from the work: Of the vaccine-specific clones in convalescent patients, 304 of 307, or nearly all, reacted only to SARS-CoV-2 spike and did not cross-react with common cold coronaviruses. Among convalescent patients, a median about 86% of the SARS-CoV-2-reactive clones seen after vaccination appeared only after vaccination, which suggests priming specific to the vaccine. The study included relatively few convalescent patients and did not analyze early timepoints after natural infection. Although the median number of SARS-CoV-2-reactive clonotypes went up from some 23 after infection to about 38 after vaccination, the increase was not significant.

Reading the label with the study, this specimen's treatment or condition is: approximately 10-day PBMC culture with coronavirus spike peptide pools or control peptides (ViraFEST assay). The study used the ViraFEST assay, which expanded antigen-specific T cells with peptide pools and then identified expanded clonotypes by TCR sequencing. The convalescent patients' positive SARS-CoV-2 PCR tests fell between March and December 2020, which was before the Alpha, Beta and Delta variants emerged in the United States. Each well held two million PBMCs cultured with 9 to 10 ug/ml peptide pools in IMDM containing around 4.5% human AB serum and 8 to 10 IU/ml IL-2. Half of the culture medium was replaced with fresh IL-2-containing medium on days 3 and 7. CD4+ T cells were isolated after around 11 days of culture through negative selection using the EasySep CD4+ T cell isolation kit. PBMCs were separated from whole blood using Ficoll-Paque Plus gradient centrifugation and then either used fresh or cryopreserved at -140C. Each culture condition was generally run in triplicate wells.

The library was generated by PCR. DNA from cultured CD4+ T cells was subjected to TCR sequencing with the Oncomine TCR Beta short-read assay at the Johns Hopkins FTIC core. The QIAamp micro DNA kit was used to extract genomic DNA from the cultured CD4+ T cells. The Oncomine TCR Beta libraries from cultured CD4+ T cells were pooled using unique dual indexes and then sequenced on an Illumina iSeq 100. In the source study's methods: Non-productive sequences were removed, and CDR3s not starting with C, not ending with F or W, or shorter than 7 amino acids were discarded. The MANAFEST web application was used to identify antigen-specific clonotypes by comparing peptide-stimulated wells against reference wells and other culture wells. For a clone to be called positive, the clone needed an FDR below 0.05, an odds ratio above 5, and a productive frequency above 0.1% in at least two of three replicate wells. Cross-reactive clonotypes were defined as significantly expanded in both SARS-CoV-2 spike wells and at least one common cold coronavirus spike condition. Levenshtein distances (stringdist) and unrooted phylogenetic trees (ape) in R version 3.6.1 were used to assess CDR3 homology. The public reads were reprocessed in TCRdb via fastp at Q25 and MiXCR, keeping in-frame beta chains. Every distinct CDR3 protein forms one entry, paired with its most common genes and DNA. TCRdb assigned the V and J calls; the authors' analysis was not used. Here the sample has about 12,000 distinct CDR3 sequences; roughly 53% occur a single time. The ten largest clones take up 28% of the sample.

Including the terminal cysteine and phenylalanine, the CDR3 comprises 16 residues. This entry keeps only the CDR3 DNA: 48 bases, framed from base 1. As encoded in the germline V gene (reference sequence), CDR1 is MNHEY while CDR2 is SMNVEV. At the junction V is shortened by 5 bases and J by 2 bases, with 19 bases in between. As to this clonotype: Its binding antigen is unknown. No much larger clonotype is one base removed from it; base qualities were not supplied.

Specimen: CD4+ T cells from blood, cultured in vitro. The sequence joins TRBV27 to TRBJ2-7; D gene: possibly TRBD2, on 6 matching bases. This TCR was sampled from a human donor who had recovered from COVID-19. The CDR3 in this case is CASSPSSGRRAYEQYF. At the DNA level, the sequence is TGTGCCAGCAGTCCATCCTCGGGACGGAGGGCCTACGAGCAGTACTTC.